This T cell receptor (beta chain) came from a study of blood T cell repertoires in COVID-19. The assay was immunoSEQ multiplex PCR, and TCRdb's table has in-frame clones only and misses some. The data hold about 200,000 clones, with around 82% observed a single time. Trimming took 2 bases from V and 1 from J, leaving 11 bases between them. This CDR3 region has 16 residues. From germline, CDR1 is SGHTA and CDR2 FQGNSA. Source material: PBMCs or T cells enriched from blood (not recorded which). V and J are TRBV7-2 and TRBJ2-2; TRBD2 is a possible D gene (6 bases). The clonotype comes from a man aged 40-49 years who had recovered from COVID-19. The CDR3 is CASSLMRTKNTGELFF. In DNA, the CDR3 is TGTGCCAGCAGCTTAATGCGGACTAAGAACACCGGGGAGCTGTTTTTT.